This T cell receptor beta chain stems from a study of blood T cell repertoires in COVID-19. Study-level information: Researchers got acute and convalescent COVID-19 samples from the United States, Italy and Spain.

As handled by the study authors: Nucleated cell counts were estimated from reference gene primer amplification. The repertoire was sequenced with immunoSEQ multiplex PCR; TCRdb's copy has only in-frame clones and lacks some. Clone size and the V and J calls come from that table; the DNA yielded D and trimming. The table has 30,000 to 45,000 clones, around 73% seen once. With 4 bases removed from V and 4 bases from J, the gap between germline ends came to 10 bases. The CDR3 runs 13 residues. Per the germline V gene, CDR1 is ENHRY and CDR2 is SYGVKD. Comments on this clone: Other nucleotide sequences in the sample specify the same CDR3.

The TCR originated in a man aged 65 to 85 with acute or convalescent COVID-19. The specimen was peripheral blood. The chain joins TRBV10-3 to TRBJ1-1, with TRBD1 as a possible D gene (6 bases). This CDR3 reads CAISGTGTTEAFF. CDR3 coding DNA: TGTGCCATCAGTGGCACAGGGACCACTGAAGCTTTCTTT.